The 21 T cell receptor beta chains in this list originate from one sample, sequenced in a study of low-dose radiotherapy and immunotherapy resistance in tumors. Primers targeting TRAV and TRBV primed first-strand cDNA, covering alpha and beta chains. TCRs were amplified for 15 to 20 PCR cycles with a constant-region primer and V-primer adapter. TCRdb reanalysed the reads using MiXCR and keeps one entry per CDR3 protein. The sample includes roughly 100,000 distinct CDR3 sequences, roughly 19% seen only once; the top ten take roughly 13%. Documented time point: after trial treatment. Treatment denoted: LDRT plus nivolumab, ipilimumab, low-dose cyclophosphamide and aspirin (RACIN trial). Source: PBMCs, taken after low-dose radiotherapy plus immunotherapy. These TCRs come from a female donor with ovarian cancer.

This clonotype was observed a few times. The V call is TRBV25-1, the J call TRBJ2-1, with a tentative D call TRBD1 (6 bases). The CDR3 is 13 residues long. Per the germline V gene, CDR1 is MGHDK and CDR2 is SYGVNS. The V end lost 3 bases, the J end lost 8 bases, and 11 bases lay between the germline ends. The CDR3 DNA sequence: TGTGCCAGCAGTGATATCAGGGGCGATGAGCAGTTCTTC. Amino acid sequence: CASSDIRGDEQFF.

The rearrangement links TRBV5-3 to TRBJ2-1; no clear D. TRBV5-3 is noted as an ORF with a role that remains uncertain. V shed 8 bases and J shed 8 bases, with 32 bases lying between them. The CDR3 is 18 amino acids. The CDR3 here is CASSYAAAGPPLRDEQFF. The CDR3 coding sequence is TGTGCCAGCAGTTACGCAGCCGCCGGACCGCCCCTTAGGGATGAGCAGTTCTTC.

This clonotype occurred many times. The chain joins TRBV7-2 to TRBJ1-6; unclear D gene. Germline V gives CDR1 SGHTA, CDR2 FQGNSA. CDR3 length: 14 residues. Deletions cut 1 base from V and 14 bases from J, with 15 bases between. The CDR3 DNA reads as TGTGCCAGCAGCTTAGGGACGGCTTTTGGGGCCCTCCACTTT. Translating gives CASSLGTAFGALHF.

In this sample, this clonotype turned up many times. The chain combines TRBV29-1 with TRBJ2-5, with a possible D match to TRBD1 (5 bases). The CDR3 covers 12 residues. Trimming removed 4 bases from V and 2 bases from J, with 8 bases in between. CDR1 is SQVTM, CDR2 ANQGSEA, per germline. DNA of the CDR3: TGCAGCGTTGGGGGCGGACAAGAGACCCAGTACTTC. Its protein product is CSVGGGQETQYF. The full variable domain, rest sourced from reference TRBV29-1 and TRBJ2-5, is SAVISQKPSRDICQRGTSLTIQCQVDSQVTMMFWYRQQPGQSLTLIATANQGSEATYESGFVIDKFPISRPNLTFSTLTVSNMSPEDSSIYLCSVGGGQETQYFGPGTRLLVL.

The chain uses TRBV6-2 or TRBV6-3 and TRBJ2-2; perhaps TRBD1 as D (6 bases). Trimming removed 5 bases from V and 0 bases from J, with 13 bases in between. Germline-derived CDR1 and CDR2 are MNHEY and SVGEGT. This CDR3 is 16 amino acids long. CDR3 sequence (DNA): TGTGCCAGCAGTCGACAGGCCGGGACGAACACCGGGGAGCTGTTTTTT. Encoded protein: CASSRQAGTNTGELFF.

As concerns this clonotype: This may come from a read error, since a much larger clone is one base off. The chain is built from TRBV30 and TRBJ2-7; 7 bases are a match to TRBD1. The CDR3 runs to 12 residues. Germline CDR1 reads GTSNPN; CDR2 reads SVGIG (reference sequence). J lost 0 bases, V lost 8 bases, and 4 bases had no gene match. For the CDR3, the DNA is TGTGCCATGGGACAGCCCTCCTACGAGCAGTACTTC. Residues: CAMGQPSYEQYF.

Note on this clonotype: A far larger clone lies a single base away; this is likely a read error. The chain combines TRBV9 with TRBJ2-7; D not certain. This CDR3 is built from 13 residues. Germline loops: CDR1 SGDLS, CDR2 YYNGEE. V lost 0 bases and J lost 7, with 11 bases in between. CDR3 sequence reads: CASSVDVDGEQYF. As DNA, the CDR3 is TGTGCCAGCAGCGTAGACGTAGACGGTGAGCAGTACTTC. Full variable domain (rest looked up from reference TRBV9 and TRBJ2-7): DSGVTQTPKHLITATGQRVTLRCSPRSGDLSVYWYQQSLDQGLQFLIQYYNGEERAKGNILERFSAQQFPDLHSELNLSSLELGDSALYFCASSVDVDGEQYFGPGTRLTVT.

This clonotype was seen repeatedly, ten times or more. The CDR3 is CASSIRTGMGSGANVLTF. The CDR3 nucleotides read TGTGCCAGCAGCATCCGGACAGGGATGGGCTCTGGGGCCAACGTCCTGACTTTC. V is TRBV9 and J is TRBJ2-6, with 8 bases fitting TRBD1. The length of the CDR3 is 18 residues. Germline-derived CDR1 and CDR2 are SGDLS and YYNGEE. Losses at the gene ends were 4 bases for V and 0 bases for J; bases not matched to a gene: 9.

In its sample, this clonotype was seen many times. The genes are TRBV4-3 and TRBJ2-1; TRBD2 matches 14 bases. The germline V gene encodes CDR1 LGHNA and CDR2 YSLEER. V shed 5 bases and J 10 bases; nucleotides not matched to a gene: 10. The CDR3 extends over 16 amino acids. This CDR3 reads CASSLQTSGRAWEQFF. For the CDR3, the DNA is TGCGCCAGCAGCTTGCAGACTAGCGGGAGGGCCTGGGAGCAGTTCTTC.

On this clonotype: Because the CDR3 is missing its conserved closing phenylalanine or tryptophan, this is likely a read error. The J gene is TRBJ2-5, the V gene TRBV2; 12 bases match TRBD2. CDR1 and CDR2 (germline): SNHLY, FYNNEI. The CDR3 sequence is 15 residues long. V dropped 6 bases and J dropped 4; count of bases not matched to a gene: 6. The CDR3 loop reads CASRRTSGEPETQYL. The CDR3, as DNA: TGTGCCAGCAGACGGACTAGCGGGGAGCCAGAGACCCAGTACCTC.

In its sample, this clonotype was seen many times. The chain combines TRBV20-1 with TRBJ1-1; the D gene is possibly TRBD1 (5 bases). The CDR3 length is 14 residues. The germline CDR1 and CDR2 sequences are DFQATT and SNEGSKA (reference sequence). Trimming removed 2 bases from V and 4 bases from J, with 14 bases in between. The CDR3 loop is CSARRGEIFTEAFF. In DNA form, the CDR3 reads TGCAGTGCTAGACGGGGGGAGATATTCACTGAAGCTTTCTTT.

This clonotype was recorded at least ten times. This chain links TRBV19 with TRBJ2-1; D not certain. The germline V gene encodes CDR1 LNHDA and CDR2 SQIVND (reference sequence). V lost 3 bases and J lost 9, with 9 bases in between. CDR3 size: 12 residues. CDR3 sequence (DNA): TGTGCCAGTAGTATCATTTTTGGTGAGCAGTTCTTC. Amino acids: CASSIIFGEQFF.

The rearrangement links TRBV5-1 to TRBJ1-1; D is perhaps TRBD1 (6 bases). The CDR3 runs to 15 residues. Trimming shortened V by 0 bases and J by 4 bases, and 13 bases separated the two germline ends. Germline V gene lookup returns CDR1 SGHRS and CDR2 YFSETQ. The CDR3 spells CASSLDRGHGTEAFF. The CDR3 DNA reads TGCGCCAGCAGCTTGGATCGGGGGCATGGCACTGAAGCTTTCTTT. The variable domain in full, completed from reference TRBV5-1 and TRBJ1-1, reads KAGVTQTPRYLIKTRGQQVTLSCSPISGHRSVSWYQQTPGQGLQFLFEYFSETQRNKGNFPGRFSGRQFSNSRSEMNVSTLELGDSALYLCASSLDRGHGTEAFFGQGTRLTVV.

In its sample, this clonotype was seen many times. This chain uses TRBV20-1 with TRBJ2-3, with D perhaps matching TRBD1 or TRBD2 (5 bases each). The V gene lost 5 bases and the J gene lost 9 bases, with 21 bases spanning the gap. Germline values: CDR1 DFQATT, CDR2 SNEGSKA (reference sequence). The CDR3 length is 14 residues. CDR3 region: CSADPGLPYVTQYF. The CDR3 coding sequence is TGCAGTGCTGATCCGGGGCTGCCATACGTCACGCAGTATTTT.

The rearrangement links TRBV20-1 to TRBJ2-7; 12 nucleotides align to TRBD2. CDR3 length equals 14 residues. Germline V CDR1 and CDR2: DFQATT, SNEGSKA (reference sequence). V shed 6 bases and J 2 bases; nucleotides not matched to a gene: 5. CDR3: CSAAGTSGPYEQYF. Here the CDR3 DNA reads TGCAGTGCCGCCGGGACTAGCGGGCCCTACGAGCAGTACTTC.

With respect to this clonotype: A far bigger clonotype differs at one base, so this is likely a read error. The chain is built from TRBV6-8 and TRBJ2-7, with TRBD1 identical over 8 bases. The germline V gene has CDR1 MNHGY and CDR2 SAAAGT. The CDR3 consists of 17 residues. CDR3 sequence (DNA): TGTGCCAACAGTGAACTCCTACGACAGGGGCCATCCTACGAGCAGTACTTC. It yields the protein CANSELLRQGPSYEQYF.

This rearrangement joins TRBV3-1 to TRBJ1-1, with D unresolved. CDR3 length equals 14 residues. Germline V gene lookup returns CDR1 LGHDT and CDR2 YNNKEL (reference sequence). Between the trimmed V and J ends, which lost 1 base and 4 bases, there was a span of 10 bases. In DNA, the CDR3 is TGTGCCAGCAGCCAAGGCAATTCAGGCACTGAAGCTTTCTTT. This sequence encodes CASSQGNSGTEAFF.

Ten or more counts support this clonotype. CDR3: CASSIIGGLETQYF. The CDR3 DNA follows: TGTGCCAGTAGTATAATCGGGGGCTTAGAGACCCAGTACTTC. V usage is TRBV19 and J usage is TRBJ2-5; TRBD1 or TRBD2 may be the D gene (6 bases each). V was cut by 2 bases and J by 4 bases, with 11 bases left in between. Germline CDR1 reads LNHDA; CDR2 reads SQIVND (reference sequence). This CDR3 spans 14 amino acids.

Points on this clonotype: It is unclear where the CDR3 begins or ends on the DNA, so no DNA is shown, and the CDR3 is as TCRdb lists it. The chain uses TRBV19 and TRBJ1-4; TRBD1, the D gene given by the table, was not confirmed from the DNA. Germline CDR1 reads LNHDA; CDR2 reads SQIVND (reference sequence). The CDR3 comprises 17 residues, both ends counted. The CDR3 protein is CASSFGGGVTAVKNCFF.

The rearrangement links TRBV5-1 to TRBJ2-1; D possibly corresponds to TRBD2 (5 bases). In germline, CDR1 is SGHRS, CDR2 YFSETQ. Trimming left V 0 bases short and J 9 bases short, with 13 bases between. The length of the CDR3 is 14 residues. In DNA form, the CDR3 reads TGCGCCAGCAGCTTGGCCGTCGCCCGGGGTGAGCAGTTCTTC. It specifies CASSLAVARGEQFF.

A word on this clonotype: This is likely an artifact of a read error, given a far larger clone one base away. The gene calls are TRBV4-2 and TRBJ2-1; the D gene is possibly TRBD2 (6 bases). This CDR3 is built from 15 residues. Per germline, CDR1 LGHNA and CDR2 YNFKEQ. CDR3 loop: CTSSEGGGNYNEQFF. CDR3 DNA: TGTACCAGCAGTGAAGGTGGGGGGAATTACAATGAGCAGTTCTTC.